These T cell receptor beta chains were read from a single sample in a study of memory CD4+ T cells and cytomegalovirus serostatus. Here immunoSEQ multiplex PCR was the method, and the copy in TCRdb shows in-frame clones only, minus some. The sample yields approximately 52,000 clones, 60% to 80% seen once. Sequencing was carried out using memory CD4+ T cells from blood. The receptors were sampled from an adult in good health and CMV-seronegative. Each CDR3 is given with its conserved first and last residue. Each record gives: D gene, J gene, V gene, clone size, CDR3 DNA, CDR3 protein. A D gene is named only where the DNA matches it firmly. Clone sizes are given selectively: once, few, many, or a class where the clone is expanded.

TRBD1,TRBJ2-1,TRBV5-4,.,TGTGCCAGCAGCTTGGCCACGGGACAGAGGATCAATGAGCAGTTCTTC,CASSLATGQRINEQFF
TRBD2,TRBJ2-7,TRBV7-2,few,TGTGCCAGCAGCATCACTAGCGGCGAGCAGTACTTC,CASSITSGEQYF
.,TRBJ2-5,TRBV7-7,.,TGTGCCAGCAGCCCTGTTGAGGACCCGCTGGTGTCGGAGCAACAAGAGACCCAGTACTTC,CASSPVEDPLVSEQQETQYF
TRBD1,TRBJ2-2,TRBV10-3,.,TGTGCCACCGGGACAGCCGGCACCGGGGAGCTGTTTTTT,CATGTAGTGELFF
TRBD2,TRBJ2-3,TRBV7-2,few,TGTGCCAGCAGCTCGGGGGGGCCTAGCACAGATACGCAGTATTTT,CASSSGGPSTDTQYF
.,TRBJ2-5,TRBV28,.,TGTGCCAGCAGTTTGATTGGGGTCCAAGAGACCCAGTACTTC,CASSLIGVQETQYF
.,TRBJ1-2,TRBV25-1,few,TGTGCCAGCAGTGATGTCTTTGGCTACACCTTC,CASSDVFGYTF
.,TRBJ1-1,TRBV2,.,TGTGCCAGCAGTGGTCTACAGGTTACGAACACTGAAGCTTTCTTT,CASSGLQVTNTEAFF
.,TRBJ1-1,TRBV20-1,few,TGCAGCACATCGTGGATGACTGAAGCTTTCTTT,CSTSWMTEAFF
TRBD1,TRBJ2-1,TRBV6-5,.,TGTGCCAGCAGCGATACAGGGGGCGCAAATTCGGAGCAGTTCTTC,CASSDTGGANSEQFF
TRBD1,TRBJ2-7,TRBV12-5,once,TGTGCTAGTGGTTTGGGCGGACAGGGAGTTCGGGACGAGCAGTACTTC,CASGLGGQGVRDEQYF
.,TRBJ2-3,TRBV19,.,TGTGCCAGTAGTCAAAGTGGGCCAGATACGCAGTATTTT,CASSQSGPDTQYF
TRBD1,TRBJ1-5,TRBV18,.,TGTGCCAGCTCACCCGGGGACAGGGTAGCGGTGGGCAATCAGCCCCAGCATTTT,CASSPGDRVAVGNQPQHF
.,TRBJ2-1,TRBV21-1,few,TGTGCCAGCAGCAAAGAATCGGTAAAGCACAATGAGCAGTTCTTC,CASSKESVKHNEQFF
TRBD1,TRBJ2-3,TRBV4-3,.,TGCGCCAGCACTCCCGGGACAGGGGGCACAGATACGCAGTATTTT,CASTPGTGGTDTQYF
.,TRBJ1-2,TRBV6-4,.,TGTGCCAGCAGTGACTCAAGCGGGATCGGTGGCTACACCTTC,CASSDSSGIGGYTF
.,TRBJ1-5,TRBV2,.,TGTGCCAGCTGCCTTAATAGCAATCAGCCCCAGCATTTT,CASCLNSNQPQHF
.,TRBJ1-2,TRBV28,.,TGTGCCAGCAGTGAACATACCGGCTACACCTTC,CASSEHTGYTF
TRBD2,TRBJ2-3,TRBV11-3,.,TGTGCCAGCAGTGTCCAGCGGGGGTCCTTTAGCACAGATACGCAGTATTTT,CASSVQRGSFSTDTQYF
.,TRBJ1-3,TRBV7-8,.,TGTGCCAGCAGGCCTCTGGCGGGCTCTGGAAACACCATATATTTT,CASRPLAGSGNTIYF
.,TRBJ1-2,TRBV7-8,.,TGTGCCAGCAGCCCCCCGACAGCGCCCTTCGGTGGCTACACCTTC,CASSPPTAPFGGYTF
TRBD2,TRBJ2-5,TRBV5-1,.,TGCGCCAGCAGCCCGGGGACTAGCTTCGCAGGGACCCAGTACTTC,CASSPGTSFAGTQYF
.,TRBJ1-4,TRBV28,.,TGTGCCAGCAGTTTATCAGGGTTCAATGAAAAACTGTTTTTT,CASSLSGFNEKLFF
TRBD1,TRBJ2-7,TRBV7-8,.,TGTGCCAGCAGCTTAGTCCCGGTTGGATTGGGACAGGGACCCTACGAGCAGTACTTC,CASSLVPVGLGQGPYEQYF
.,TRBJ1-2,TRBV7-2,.,TGTGCCAGCAGCTTAGATCTGGGCACCTATGGCTACACCTTC,CASSLDLGTYGYTF
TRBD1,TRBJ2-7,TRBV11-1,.,TGTGCCAGCAGCCCCAGCGACACAGGGGGATACGAGCAGTACTTC,CASSPSDTGGYEQYF
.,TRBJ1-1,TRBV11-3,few,TGTGCCAGCAGCCTCACAGGGTTTACTGAAGCTTTCTTT,CASSLTGFTEAFF
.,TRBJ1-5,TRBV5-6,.,TGTGCCAGCAGCTTGGACGGGGGGGAGCAGCCCCAGCATTTT,CASSLDGGEQPQHF
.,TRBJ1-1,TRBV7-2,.,TGTGCCAGCAGCTTAGCCTTGAGTGAAGCTTTCTTT,CASSLALSEAFF
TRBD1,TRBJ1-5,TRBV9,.,TGTGCCAGCAGCCCAACAGGGGTCAATCAGCCCCAGCATTTT,CASSPTGVNQPQHF
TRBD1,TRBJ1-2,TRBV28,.,TGTGCCAGCAGCAGGAAACAGGGGAGGGGCTACACCTTC,CASSRKQGRGYTF
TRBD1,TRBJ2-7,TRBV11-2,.,TGTGCCAGCACAAAGGCCCGACAGGGTAACGAGCAGTACTTC,CASTKARQGNEQYF
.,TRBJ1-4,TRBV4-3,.,TGCGCCAGCAGCCAAGAGGGGGCGAATGAAAAACTGTTTTTT,CASSQEGANEKLFF
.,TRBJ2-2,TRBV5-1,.,TGCGCCAGCAGCCCCACAGGAACGAACACCGGGGAGCTGTTTTTT,CASSPTGTNTGELFF
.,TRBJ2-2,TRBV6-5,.,TGTGCCGGGCGGGGGCCCACCGGGGAGCTGTTTTTT,CAGRGPTGELFF
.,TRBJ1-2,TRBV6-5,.,TGTGCCAGCAGTTACTCGATGGGAGCCTATGGCTACACCTTC,CASSYSMGAYGYTF
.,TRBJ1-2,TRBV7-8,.,TGTGCCAGCAGCTTAGCGAGGTGGCAGTCCTATGGCTACACCTTC,CASSLARWQSYGYTF
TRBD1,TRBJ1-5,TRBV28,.,TGTGCCAGCCGAGGAGCGGTAGAGGACAGGGATCTTATACAGCATTTT,CASRGAVEDRDLIQHF
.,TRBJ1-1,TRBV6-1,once,TGTGCCAGCAGTGAATGGGCCGGGGGGTTCGCTGAAGCTTTCTTT,CASSEWAGGFAEAFF
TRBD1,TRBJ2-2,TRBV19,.,TGTGCCAGTAGTATATGGCGACAGGGGTACACCGGGGAGCTGTTTTTT,CASSIWRQGYTGELFF
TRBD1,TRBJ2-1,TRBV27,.,TGTGCCAGCAGTGTGACAGGGGTCCATGAGCAGTTCTTC,CASSVTGVHEQFF
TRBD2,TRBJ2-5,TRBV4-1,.,TGCGCCAGCCGGTCCCTTCTTTTGCCAAGATCTAGCGGGGGCACGACCCAGTACTTC,CASRSLLLPRSSGGTTQYF
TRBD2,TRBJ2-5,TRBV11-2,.,TGTGCCAGCAGCTTGCTTACTAGCGGACAAGAGACCCAGTACTTC,CASSLLTSGQETQYF
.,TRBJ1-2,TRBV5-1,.,TGCGCCAGCAGCCTCTCGTCGTCTGGCTACACCTTC,CASSLSSSGYTF
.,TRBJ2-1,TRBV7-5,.,TGTGCCAGAAGCTCCTCCTTAGCGGGGATTAGGGACAATGAGCAGTTCTTC,CARSSSLAGIRDNEQFF
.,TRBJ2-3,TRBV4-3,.,TGCGCCAGCAGCCAGAATCTAGGGGTCACAGATACGCAGTATTTT,CASSQNLGVTDTQYF
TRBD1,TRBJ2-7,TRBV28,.,TGTGCCAGCAGACCAGGGGGTCCCCACGAGCAGTACTTC,CASRPGGPHEQYF
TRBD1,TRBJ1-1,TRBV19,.,TGTGCCAGTAGTACCGGGACAGGGGGCACTGAAGCTTTCTTT,CASSTGTGGTEAFF
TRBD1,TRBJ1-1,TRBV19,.,TGTGCCAGTAACAAACAGGGGCGGACTGAAGCTTTCTTT,CASNKQGRTEAFF
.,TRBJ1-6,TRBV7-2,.,TGTGCCAGCAGCTTAGTCCTCTATAATTCACCCCTCCACTTT,CASSLVLYNSPLHF
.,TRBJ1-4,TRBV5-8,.,TGTGCCAGCAGCTTTGGGGAGACTCAGAATGAAAAACTGTTTTTT,CASSFGETQNEKLFF
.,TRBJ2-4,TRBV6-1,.,TGTGCCAGCAGGTTAGGGGGAATAGCCAAAAACATTCAGTACTTC,CASRLGGIAKNIQYF
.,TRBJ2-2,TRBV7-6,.,TGTGCCAGCAGCTTACCAGGGTCGGACACCGGGGAGCTGTTTTTT,CASSLPGSDTGELFF
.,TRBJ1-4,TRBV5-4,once,TGTGCCAGCAGCTTGATCCCTGGGGAAAAACTGTTTTTT,CASSLIPGEKLFF
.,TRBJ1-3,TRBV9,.,TGTGCCAGCTCAAAAGGAAACACCATATATTTT,CASSKGNTIYF
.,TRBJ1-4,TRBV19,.,TGTGCCAGTAGTATCGGACCGGTCGTGCAACTGTTTTTT,CASSIGPVVQLFF
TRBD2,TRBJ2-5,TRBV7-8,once,TGTGCCAGCAAGACTAGCGGGGGAGTAGAGACCCAGTACTTC,CASKTSGGVETQYF